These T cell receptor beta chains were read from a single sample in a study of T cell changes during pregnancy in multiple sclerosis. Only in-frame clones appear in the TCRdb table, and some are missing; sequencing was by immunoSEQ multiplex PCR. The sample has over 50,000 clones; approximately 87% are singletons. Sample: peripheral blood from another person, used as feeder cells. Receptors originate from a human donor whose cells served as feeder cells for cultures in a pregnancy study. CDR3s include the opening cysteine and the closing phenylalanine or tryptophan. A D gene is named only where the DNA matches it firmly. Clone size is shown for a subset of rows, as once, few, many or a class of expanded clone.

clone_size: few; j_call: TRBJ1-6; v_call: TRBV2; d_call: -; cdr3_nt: TGTGCCAGCAGTGAAGCACCTGGCTTATCACCCCTCCACTTT; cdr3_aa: CASSEAPGLSPLHF
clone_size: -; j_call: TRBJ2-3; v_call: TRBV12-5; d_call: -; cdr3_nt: TGTGCTAGTGGTTCCTCTAACACAGATACGCAGTATTTT; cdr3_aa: CASGSSNTDTQYF
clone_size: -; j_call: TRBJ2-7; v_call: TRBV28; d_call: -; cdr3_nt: TGTGCCAGCAGTTCGGACAGAGCCTACGAGCAGTACTTC; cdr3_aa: CASSSDRAYEQYF
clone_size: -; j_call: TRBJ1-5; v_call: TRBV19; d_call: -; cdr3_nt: TGTGCCAGTACCCCCGGGGCAAGGGGGAATCAGCCCCAGCATTTT; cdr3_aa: CASTPGARGNQPQHF
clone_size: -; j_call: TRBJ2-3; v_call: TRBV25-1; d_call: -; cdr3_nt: TGTGCCAGCAGTAACAGTATGGGGGCTATAGATACGCAGTATTTT; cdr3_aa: CASSNSMGAIDTQYF
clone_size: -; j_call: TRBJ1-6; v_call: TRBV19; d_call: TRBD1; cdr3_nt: TGTGCCTGCCGACAGGGAGTCAGTGGTTCACCCCTCCACTTT; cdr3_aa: CACRQGVSGSPLHF
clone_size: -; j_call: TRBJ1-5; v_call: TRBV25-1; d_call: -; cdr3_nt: TGTGCCAGCAGCCATGGGGTCGGGGGACAAGGTCAGCCCCAGCATTTT; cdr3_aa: CASSHGVGGQGQPQHF
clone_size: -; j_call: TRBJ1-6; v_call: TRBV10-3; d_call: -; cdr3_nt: TGTGCCATCAGTGAGTCGGGGGGTGAGATTGCACCCCTCCACTTT; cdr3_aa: CAISESGGEIAPLHF
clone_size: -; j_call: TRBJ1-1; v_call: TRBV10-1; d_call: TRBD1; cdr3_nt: TGCGCCAGCATAAGGCCACAGGGGCTGTTTGGCACTGAAGCTTTCTTT; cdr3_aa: CASIRPQGLFGTEAFF
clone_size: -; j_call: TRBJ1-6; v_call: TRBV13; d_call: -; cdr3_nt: TGTGCCAGCAGCCCTGGACAACCCCTCTATAATTCACCCCTCCACTTT; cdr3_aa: CASSPGQPLYNSPLHF
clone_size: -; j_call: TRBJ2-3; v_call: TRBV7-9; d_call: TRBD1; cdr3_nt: TGTGCCAGCAGCTTAATCCTGACCCGCGCAGGGGGCTTGACAGATACGCAGTATTTT; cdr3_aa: CASSLILTRAGGLTDTQYF
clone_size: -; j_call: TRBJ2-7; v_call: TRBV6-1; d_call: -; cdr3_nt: TGTGCCAGCAGCGGACGGGCAGGGGGGTCCTACGAGCAGTACTTC; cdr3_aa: CASSGRAGGSYEQYF
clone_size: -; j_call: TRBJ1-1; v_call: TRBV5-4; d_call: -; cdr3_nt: TGTGCCAGCAGCTTGGCCGACACTGAAGCTTTCTTT; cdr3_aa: CASSLADTEAFF
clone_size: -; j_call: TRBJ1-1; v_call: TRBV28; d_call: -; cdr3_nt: TGTGCCAGCAGTTCCAGGGGCTGGGAAGCTTTCTTT; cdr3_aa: CASSSRGWEAFF
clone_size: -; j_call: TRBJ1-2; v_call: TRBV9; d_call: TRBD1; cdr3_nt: TGTGCCAGCAGCCCAAGAAACCGGACAGGGCGGATAAACTATGGCTACACCTTC; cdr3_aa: CASSPRNRTGRINYGYTF
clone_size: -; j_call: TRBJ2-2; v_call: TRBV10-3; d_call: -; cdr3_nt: TGTGCCATCAGGGTTGGGCAGAGGAACACCGGGGAGCTGTTTTTT; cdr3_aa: CAIRVGQRNTGELFF
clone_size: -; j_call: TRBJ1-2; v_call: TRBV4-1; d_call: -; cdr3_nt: TGCGCCAGCAGCCAAGTTTGGGACAACTATGGCTACACCTTC; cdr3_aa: CASSQVWDNYGYTF
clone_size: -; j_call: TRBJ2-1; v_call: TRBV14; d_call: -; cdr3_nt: TGTGCCAGCAGCCAAGAGGTCCGGACACCAAGCGATGAGCAGTTCTTC; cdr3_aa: CASSQEVRTPSDEQFF
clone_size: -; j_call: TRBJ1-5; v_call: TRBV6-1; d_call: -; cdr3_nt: TGTGCCAGCAGTGAAAACAGGGCTGCAAATCAGCCCCAGCATTTT; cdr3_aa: CASSENRAANQPQHF
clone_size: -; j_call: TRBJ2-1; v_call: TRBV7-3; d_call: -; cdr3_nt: TGTGCCAGCAGCCAAGGGGTCGGGTCCTACAATGAGCAGTTCTTC; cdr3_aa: CASSQGVGSYNEQFF
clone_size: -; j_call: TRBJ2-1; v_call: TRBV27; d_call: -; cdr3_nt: TGTGCCAGCAGAACGTCCGGGACTCATGAGCAGTTCTTC; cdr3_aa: CASRTSGTHEQFF
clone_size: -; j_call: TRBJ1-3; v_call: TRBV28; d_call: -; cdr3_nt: TGTGCCAGCAGTCTCTCCCACTTAACTGGAAACACCATATATTTT; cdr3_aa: CASSLSHLTGNTIYF
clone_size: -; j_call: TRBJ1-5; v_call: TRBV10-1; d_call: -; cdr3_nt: TGCGCCAGCAGTGAGTCTTCGCAGCCCCAGCATTTT; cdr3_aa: CASSESSQPQHF
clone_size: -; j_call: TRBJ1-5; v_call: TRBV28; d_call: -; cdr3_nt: TGTGCCAGCAGCCGGGGGGGCAATCAGCCCCAGCATTTT; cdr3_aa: CASSRGGNQPQHF
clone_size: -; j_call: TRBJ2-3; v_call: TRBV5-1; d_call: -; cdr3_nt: TGCGCCAGCAGCTCGAGGGTCGATGGCACAGATACGCAGTATTTT; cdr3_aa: CASSSRVDGTDTQYF
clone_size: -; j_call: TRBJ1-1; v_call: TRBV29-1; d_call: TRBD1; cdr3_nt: TGCAGCGTTGGGGACAGGCCCAGCGGCACTGAAGCTTTCTTT; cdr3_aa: CSVGDRPSGTEAFF
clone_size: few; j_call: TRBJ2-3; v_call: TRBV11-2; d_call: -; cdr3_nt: TGTGCCTCCAGGGATGGTCGAGGAGCAGATACGCAGTATTTT; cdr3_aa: CASRDGRGADTQYF
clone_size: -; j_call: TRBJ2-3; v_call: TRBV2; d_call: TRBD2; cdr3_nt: TGTGCCAGCAGATCCCCCGGGACTAGCGGGGGCACAGATACGCAGTATTTT; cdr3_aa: CASRSPGTSGGTDTQYF
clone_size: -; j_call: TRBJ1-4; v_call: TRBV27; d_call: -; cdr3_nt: TGTGCCAGCAGTCTCCGACCCCCCTTTGTAACTAATGAAAAACTGTTTTTT; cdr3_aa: CASSLRPPFVTNEKLFF
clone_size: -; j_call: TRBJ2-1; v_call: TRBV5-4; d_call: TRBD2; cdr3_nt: TGTGCCAGCAGTCCGGGACTAGGGAATGAGCAGTTCTTC; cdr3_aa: CASSPGLGNEQFF
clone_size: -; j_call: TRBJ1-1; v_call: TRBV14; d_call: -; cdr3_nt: TGTGCCAGCAGCCAAAATTGGAAAGGGGGTAACACTGAAGCTTTCTTT; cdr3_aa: CASSQNWKGGNTEAFF
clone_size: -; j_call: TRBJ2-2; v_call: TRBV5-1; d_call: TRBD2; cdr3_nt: TGCGCCAGCAGCACGGGACTAGCGGGAGGGACGAACACCGGGGAGCTGTTTTTT; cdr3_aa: CASSTGLAGGTNTGELFF
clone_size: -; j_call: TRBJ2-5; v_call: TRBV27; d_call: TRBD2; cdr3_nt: TGTGCCAGCAGTCATGGGACTAGCGGGCCCGAGACCCAGTACTTC; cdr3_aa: CASSHGTSGPETQYF
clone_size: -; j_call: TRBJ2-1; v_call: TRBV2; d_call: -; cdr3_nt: TGTGCCAGCGGTCTCGACAGCCTATACAATGAGCAGTTCTTC; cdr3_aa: CASGLDSLYNEQFF
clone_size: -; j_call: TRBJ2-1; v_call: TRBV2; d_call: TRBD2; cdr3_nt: TGTGCCAGCAGCGGCCTAGCGGGTTCCTACAATGAGCAGTTCTTC; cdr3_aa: CASSGLAGSYNEQFF
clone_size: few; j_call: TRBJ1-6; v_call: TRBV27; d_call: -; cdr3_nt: TGTGCCAGCAGTTTACGGAATTCACCCCTCCACTTT; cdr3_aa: CASSLRNSPLHF
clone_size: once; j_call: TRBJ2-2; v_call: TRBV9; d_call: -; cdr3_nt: TGTGCCAGCAGCGTAGCCCCAGCTACCGGGGAGCTGTTTTTT; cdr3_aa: CASSVAPATGELFF
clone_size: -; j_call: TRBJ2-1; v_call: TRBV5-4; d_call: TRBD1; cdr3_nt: TGTGCCAGCAGACAGGGGGGCGAGGATGAGCAGTTCTTC; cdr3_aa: CASRQGGEDEQFF
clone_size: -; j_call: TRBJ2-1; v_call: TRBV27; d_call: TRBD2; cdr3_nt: TGTGCCAGCACTATCGTCGGGACTAGCAGTGAGCAGTTCTTC; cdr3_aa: CASTIVGTSSEQFF
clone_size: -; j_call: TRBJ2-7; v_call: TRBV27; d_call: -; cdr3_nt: TGTGCCACCGGGGGTTTTGGGTACGAGCAGTACTTC; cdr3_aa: CATGGFGYEQYF
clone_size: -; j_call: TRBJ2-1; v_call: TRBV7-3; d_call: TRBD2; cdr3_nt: TGTGCCAGCAGCTCCCTAGCGGGGGGCTCCTACAATGAGCAGTTCTTC; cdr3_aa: CASSSLAGGSYNEQFF
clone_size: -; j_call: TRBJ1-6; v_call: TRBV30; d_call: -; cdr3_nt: TGTGCCTGGAGCCTCCCTCGGGCGGGGGGCTACTATTCACCCCTCCACTTT; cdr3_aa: CAWSLPRAGGYYSPLHF
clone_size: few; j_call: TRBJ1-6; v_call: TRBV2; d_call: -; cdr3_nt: TGTGCCAGCACAACTTACACAGCTGCTAATTCACCCCTCCACTTT; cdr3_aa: CASTTYTAANSPLHF
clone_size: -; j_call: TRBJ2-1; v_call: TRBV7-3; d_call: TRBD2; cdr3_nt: TGTGCCAGCAGCTTAAGGGAAAAAGGGACTAGCGGGAGACGTGAGCAGTTCTTC; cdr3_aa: CASSLREKGTSGRREQFF
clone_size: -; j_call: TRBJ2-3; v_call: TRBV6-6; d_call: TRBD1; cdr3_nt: TGTGCCAGCAGTGGGACAGGGGGAGCAGATACGCAGTATTTT; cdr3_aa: CASSGTGGADTQYF
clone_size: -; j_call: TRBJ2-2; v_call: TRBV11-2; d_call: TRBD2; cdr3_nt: TGTGCCAGCAGCTCCTTAGCGGGGACCACCGGGGAGCTGTTTTTT; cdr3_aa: CASSSLAGTTGELFF
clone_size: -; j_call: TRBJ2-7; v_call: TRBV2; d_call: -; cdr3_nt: TGTGCCAGCAGTTACTCGGCCGTCGCCGAGCAGTACTTC; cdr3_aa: CASSYSAVAEQYF
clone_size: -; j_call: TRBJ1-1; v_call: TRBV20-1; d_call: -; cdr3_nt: TGCAGTGCTAGCCAAGGAGGAGCTTTCTTT; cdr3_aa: CSASQGGAFF
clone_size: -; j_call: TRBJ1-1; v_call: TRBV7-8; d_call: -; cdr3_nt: TGTGCCAGCAGCTTGGTCGGACGGCCCATGAACACTGAAGCTTTCTTT; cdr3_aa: CASSLVGRPMNTEAFF
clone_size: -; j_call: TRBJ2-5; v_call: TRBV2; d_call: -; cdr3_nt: TGTGCCAGCAGTGACGGACAAGCCCAAGAGACCCAGTACTTC; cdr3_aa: CASSDGQAQETQYF